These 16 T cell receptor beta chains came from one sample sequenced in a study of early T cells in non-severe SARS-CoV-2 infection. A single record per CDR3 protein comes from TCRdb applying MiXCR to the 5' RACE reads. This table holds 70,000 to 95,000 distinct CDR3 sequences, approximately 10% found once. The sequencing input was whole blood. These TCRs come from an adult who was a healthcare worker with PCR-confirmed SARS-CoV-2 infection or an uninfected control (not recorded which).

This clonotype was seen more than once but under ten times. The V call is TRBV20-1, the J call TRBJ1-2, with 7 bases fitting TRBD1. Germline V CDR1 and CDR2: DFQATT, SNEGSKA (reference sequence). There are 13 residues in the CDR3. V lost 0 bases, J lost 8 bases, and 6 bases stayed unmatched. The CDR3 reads CSAREWQGGGYTF. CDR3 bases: TGCAGTGCTAGAGAGTGGCAGGGGGGCGGCTACACCTTC.

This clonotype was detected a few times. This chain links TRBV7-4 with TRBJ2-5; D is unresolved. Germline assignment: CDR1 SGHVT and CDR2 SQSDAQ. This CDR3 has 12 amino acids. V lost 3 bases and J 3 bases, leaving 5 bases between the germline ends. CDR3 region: CASSFREETQYF. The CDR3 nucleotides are TGTGCCAGCAGCTTCCGAGAAGAGACCCAGTACTTC.

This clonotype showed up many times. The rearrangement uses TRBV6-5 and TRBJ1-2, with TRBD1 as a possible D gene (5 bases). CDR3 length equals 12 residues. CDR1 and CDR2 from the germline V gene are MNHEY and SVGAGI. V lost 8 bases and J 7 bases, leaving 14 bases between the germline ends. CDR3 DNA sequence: TGTGCCAGCGGGGAGGCGAGGGGTGGCTACACCTTC. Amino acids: CASGEARGGYTF.

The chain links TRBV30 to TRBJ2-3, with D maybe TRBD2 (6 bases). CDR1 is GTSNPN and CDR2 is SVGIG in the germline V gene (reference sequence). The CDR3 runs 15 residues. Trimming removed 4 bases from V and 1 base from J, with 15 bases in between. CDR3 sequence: CAWTLTSSGTDTQYF. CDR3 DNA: TGTGCCTGGACCTTGACTAGTTCGGGCACAGATACGCAGTATTTT.

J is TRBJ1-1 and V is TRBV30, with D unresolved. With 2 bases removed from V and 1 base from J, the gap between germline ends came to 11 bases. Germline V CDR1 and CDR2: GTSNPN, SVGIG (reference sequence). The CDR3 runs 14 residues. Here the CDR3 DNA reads TGTGCCTGGAGTCAGGAGACGGAGAACACTGAAGCTTTCTTT. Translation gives CAWSQETENTEAFF.

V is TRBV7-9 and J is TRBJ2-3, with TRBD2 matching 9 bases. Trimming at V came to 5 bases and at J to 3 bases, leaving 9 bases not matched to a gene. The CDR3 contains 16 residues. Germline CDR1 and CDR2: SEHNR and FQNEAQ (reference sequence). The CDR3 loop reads CASSPYRTSETDTQYF. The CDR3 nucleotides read TGTGCCAGCAGCCCATACCGGACTAGCGAGACAGATACGCAGTATTTT.

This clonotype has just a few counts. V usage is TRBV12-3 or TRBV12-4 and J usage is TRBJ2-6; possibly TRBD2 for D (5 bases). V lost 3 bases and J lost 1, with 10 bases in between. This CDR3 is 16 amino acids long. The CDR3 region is CASSFPGVSGANVLTF. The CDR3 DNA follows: TGTGCCAGCAGTTTCCCCGGGGTGTCTGGGGCCAACGTCCTGACTTTC.

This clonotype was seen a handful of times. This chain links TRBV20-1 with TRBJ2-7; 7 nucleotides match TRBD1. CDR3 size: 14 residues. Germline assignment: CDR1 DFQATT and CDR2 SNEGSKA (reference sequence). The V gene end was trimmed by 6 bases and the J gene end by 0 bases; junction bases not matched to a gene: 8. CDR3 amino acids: CSAGQKANSYEQYF. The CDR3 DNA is TGCAGTGCGGGACAGAAGGCGAACTCCTACGAGCAGTACTTC.

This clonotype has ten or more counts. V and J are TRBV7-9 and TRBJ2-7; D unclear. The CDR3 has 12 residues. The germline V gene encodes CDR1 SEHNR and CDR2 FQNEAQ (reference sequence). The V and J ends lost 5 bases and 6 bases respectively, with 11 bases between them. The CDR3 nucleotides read TGTGCCAGCAGCCCGGGCATTCTCGAGCAGTACTTC. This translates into CASSPGILEQYF.

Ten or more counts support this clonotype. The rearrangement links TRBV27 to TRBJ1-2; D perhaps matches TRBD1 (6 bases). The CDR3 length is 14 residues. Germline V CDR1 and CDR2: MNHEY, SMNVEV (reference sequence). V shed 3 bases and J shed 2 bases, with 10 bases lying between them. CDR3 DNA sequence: TGTGCCAGCAGTTTCGACAGGTCGAACTATGGCTACACCTTC. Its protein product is CASSFDRSNYGYTF.

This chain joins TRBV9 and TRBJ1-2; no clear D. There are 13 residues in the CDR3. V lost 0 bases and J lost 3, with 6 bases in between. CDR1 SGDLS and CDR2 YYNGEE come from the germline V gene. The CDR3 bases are TGTGCCAGCAGCGTAGACCCCTACTATGGCTACACCTTC. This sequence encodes CASSVDPYYGYTF.

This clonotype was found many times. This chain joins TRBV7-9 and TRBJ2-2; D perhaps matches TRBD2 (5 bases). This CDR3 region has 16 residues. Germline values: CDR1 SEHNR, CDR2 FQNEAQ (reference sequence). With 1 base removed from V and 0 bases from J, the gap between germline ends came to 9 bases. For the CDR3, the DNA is TGTGCCAGCAGCTTAGATCCGGGGACGAACACCGGGGAGCTGTTTTTT. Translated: CASSLDPGTNTGELFF.

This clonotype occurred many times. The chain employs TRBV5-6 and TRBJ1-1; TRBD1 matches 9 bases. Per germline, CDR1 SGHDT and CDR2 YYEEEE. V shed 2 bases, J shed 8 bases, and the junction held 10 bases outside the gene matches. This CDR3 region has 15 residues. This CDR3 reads CASSLNPGQGNEAFF. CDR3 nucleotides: TGTGCCAGCAGCTTAAACCCGGGACAGGGAAACGAAGCTTTCTTT.

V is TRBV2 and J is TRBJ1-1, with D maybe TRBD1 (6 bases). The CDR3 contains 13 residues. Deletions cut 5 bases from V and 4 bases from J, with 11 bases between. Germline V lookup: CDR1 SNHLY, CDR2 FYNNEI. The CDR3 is CASSPGDGTEAFF. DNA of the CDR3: TGTGCCAGCAGTCCAGGGGATGGCACTGAAGCTTTCTTT. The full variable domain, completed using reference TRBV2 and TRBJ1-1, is EPEVTQTPSHQVTQMGQEVILRCVPISNHLYFYWYRQILGQKVEFLVSFYNNEISEKSEIFDDQFSVERPDGSNFTLKIRSTKLEDSAMYFCASSPGDGTEAFFGQGTRLTVV.

The CDR3, as DNA: TGTGCCATCAGTGACGTTGGTTCCTCGGATACGCAGTATTTT. Translating it yields CAISDVGSSDTQYF. The chain recombines TRBV10-3 with TRBJ2-3; D ambiguous. CDR1 and CDR2 from the germline V gene are ENHRY and SYGVKD. The CDR3 contains 14 residues. V lost 3 bases and J lost 6, with 13 bases in between.

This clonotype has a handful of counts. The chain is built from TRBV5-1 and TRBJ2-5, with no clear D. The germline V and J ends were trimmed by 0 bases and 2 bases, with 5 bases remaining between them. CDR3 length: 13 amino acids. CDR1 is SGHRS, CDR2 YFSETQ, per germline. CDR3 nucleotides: TGCGCCAGCAGCTTGGGGGGTCAAGAGACCCAGTACTTC. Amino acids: CASSLGGQETQYF.